Below, one T cell receptor (beta chain) is given with its context. V was cut by 4 bases and J by 0 bases, with 22 bases left in between. CDR3 size: 18 residues. Per germline, CDR1 SGHVS and CDR2 FNYEAQ. As processed by the authors: Estimates of nucleated cell counts were drawn from the amplification of reference gene primers. Method: immunoSEQ multiplex PCR; TCRdb's copy keeps in-frame clones and lacks some. D and trimming come from the DNA, and the V and J calls and clone size come from that table. This table has roughly 150,000 clones, about 83% appearing once. The data originate from a study of blood T cell repertoires in COVID-19. Study summary: COVID-19 samples from acute and convalescent phases originated in the United States, Italy and Spain.

Source material: peripheral blood. The chain has TRBV7-6 and TRBJ2-7; D might be TRBD1 (6 bases). The receptor was isolated from a human donor in a cohort sampled during active COVID-19. DNA of the CDR3: TGTGCCAGCAGCTCTAACAGGGCAGGGATACCGGCCTCCTACGAGCAGTACTTC. Its translation is CASSSNRAGIPASYEQYF.